Listed here is a single T cell receptor beta chain. The record originates from a study of blood T cell repertoires in COVID-19. About the research overall: Sites in the United States, Italy and Spain provided acute and convalescent COVID-19 samples.

Study processing details: How many nucleated cells were present was estimated from reference gene primer amplification. Method: immunoSEQ multiplex PCR; TCRdb's copy keeps in-frame clones and lacks some. Clonal size and the V and J genes are those of that table, whereas D and trimming came from the DNA. The sample yields about 270,000 clones, approximately 89% seen once. After removal of 3 bases from V and 2 bases from J, the junction contained 8 bases not matched to a gene. The CDR3 loop spans 16 amino acids. Germline values: CDR1 SGDLS, CDR2 YYNGEE. The chain uses TRBV9 and TRBJ2-5; 9 bases map to TRBD2. What was sequenced was peripheral blood. The clonotype was recovered from a man between 40 and 49 years old who had recovered from COVID-19. CDR3 coding DNA: TGTGCCAGCAGCGGAGGGGTGGCGGGGGGGCAAGAGACCCAGTACTTC. It specifies CASSGGVAGGQETQYF.